This TCR beta chain was documented in a study of OX40 agonist ivuxolimab in advanced cancers. Study details: Ivuxolimab, an agonistic anti-OX40 (CD134) antibody, was given to patients.

In regard to this clone: Its antigen is currently unknown.

Data came from immunoSEQ multiplex PCR; TCRdb stores just in-frame clones and leaves some out. Seen here are around 74,000 clones, 85% observed once, and the top ten hold roughly 0.66%. Whole-study findings and limits: The antigens recognized by the expanded peripheral T cells, that is their antigen specificity, were not determined.

Sequenced here: CD4+ or CD8+ T cells sorted from blood, sampled in a trial of the OX40 agonist ivuxolimab. The TCR was taken from an adult with an advanced solid tumor such as melanoma, head and neck, liver or kidney cancer.

CDR3 coding DNA: TGTGCCAGCAGCTTAGGGGGGTGGCAAGAGACCCAGTACTTC. Amino acid sequence: CASSLGGWQETQYF. The chain recombines TRBV7-9 with TRBJ2-5; D assignment may be TRBD1 or TRBD2 (5 bases each). The germline V gene encodes CDR1 SEHNR and CDR2 FQNEAQ (reference sequence). CDR3 length equals 14 residues. The V and J ends lost 1 base and 2 bases respectively, with 8 bases between them. Full variable domain (remainder filled in from reference TRBV7-9 and TRBJ2-5): DTGVSQNPRHKITKRGQNVTFRCDPISEHNRLYWYRQTLGQGPEFLTYFQNEAQLEKSRLLSDRFSAERPKGSFSTLEIQRTEQGDSAMYLCASSLGGWQETQYFGPGTRLLVL.